Following are 32 T cell receptor beta chains from one sample sequenced in a study of blood T cells in healthy people across ages. Through a sample-barcoded 5' primer and a J-beta primer mix, a second PCR was run for roughly 6 to 11 cycles. MiXCR, applied by TCRdb to the 5' RACE reads, yields one record per CDR3 protein. The table includes over a million distinct CDR3 sequences, roughly two fifths detected once. The sample consisted of blood. These receptors were obtained from a woman aged 18-29 years in good health.

This clonotype was seen just once. The chain employs TRBV20-1 and TRBJ2-1; no firm D call. The CDR3 runs to 16 residues. Germline CDR1 is DFQATT and CDR2 is SNEGSKA (reference sequence). Trimming removed 6 bases from V and 1 base from J, with 19 bases in between. CDR3 residues: CSAYHTVSRSYNEQFF. The DNA of the CDR3 is TGCAGTGCCTACCACACGGTTTCTCGATCCTACAATGAGCAGTTCTTC.

This rearrangement joins TRBV12-3 or TRBV12-4 to TRBJ2-5; TRBD1 agrees at 10 bases. TRBJ2-7 matches the DNA end more closely, so the J call is doubtful. The CDR3 totals 15 residues. Here the CDR3 reads CASSARDRGPHEQYF. CDR3 coding DNA: TGTGCCAGCAGCGCTAGGGACAGGGGACCCCACGAGCAGTACTTC.

V and J are TRBV5-5 and TRBJ1-3; TRBD1 matches 8 bases. CDR1 and CDR2 (germline): SGHKS, YYEKEE (reference sequence). With 0 bases clipped from V and 2 bases from J, the junction kept 1 base outside the gene matches. This CDR3 is built from 15 residues. CDR3 in amino acids: CASSLEDRAGNTIYF. The CDR3 nucleotides are TGTGCCAGCAGCTTGGAGGACAGGGCTGGAAACACCATATATTTT.

The chain couples TRBV24-1 to TRBJ2-5, with 9 bases that match TRBD1. From germline, CDR1 is KGHDR and CDR2 SFDVKD. The length of the CDR3 is 16 residues. V shed 4 bases, J shed 1 base, and the junction held 6 bases outside the gene matches. In DNA, the CDR3 is TGTGCCACCAGTGAACCCGGGACAGGGACCCAAGAGACCCAGTACTTC. This encodes CATSEPGTGTQETQYF.

Many counts were recorded for this clonotype. CDR3 DNA: TGTGCCAGCAGTGGGACTAGCGGGGGCGGCGGGGAGCTGTTTTTT. This sequence encodes CASSGTSGGGGELFF. The chain joins TRBV2 to TRBJ2-2, with 13 bases fitting TRBD2. Germline CDR1 is SNHLY and CDR2 is FYNNEI. V dropped 4 bases and J dropped 7; count of bases not matched to a gene: 3. The CDR3 is made up of 15 amino acids.

The chain employs TRBV18 and TRBJ2-3; maybe TRBD1 (5 bases). Germline V gene data show CDR1 as KGHSH and CDR2 as LQKENI. The CDR3 has 15 amino acids. V lost 2 bases and J 6 bases, leaving 15 bases between the germline ends. CDR3 in amino acids: CASSPLTGPSDTQYF. CDR3 sequence (DNA): TGTGCCAGCTCACCATTAACAGGCCCGTCGGATACGCAGTATTTT.

This clonotype was seen only a few times. The chain employs TRBV7-2 and TRBJ1-1, with D possibly TRBD1 on 6 matching bases. This CDR3 is built from 16 residues. Germline CDR1 and CDR2: SGHTA and FQGNSA. The germline V and J ends were trimmed by 2 bases and 4 bases, with 17 bases remaining between them. The CDR3 DNA reads as TGTGCCAGCAGCTTATCTGGGGGGCGCTTGAGCACTGAAGCTTTCTTT. It codes for CASSLSGGRLSTEAFF.

The table lists this clonotype with a few counts. This chain uses TRBV7-6 with TRBJ1-1; D perhaps matches TRBD1 (6 bases). V dropped 2 bases and J dropped 3 bases, with 10 bases sitting between them. CDR1 is SGHVS, CDR2 FNYEAQ, per germline. This CDR3 is 14 amino acids long. CDR3: CASSLFSGDTEAFF. The CDR3 DNA follows: TGTGCCAGCAGCTTATTTTCAGGGGACACTGAAGCTTTCTTT. Looking up the rest from reference TRBV7-6 and TRBJ1-1 gives the full variable domain: GAGVSQSPRYKVTKRGQDVALRCDPISGHVSLYWYRQALGQGPEFLTYFNYEAQQDKSGLPNDRFSAERPEGSISTLTIQRTEQRDSAMYRCASSLFSGDTEAFFGQGTRLTVV.

This clonotype was seen more than once but under ten times. The V gene is TRBV5-1, the J gene TRBJ2-5, with 10 bases that match TRBD2. The CDR3 is 14 amino acids. Germline V gives CDR1 SGHRS, CDR2 YFSETQ. Trimming cost V 4 bases and J 3 bases; bases outside gene matches: 3. The CDR3 is CASSDLAGEETQYF. The CDR3 DNA is TGCGCCAGCAGCGACCTAGCGGGAGAAGAGACCCAGTACTTC.

This clonotype showed up just a few times. V and J are TRBV4-3 and TRBJ1-2; D unresolved. Germline V gene data show CDR1 as LGHNA and CDR2 as YSLEER. V was shortened by 0 bases and J by 10 bases, with 9 bases between the two germline ends. CDR3 size: 12 residues. The CDR3 nucleotides are TGCGCCAGCAGCCAAGAGTTGCGGGCCTACACCTTC. Translated: CASSQELRAYTF.

This clonotype was counted only a few times. The chain uses TRBV7-9 and TRBJ1-1; D is ambiguous. The CDR3 spans 14 residues. Germline V CDR1 and CDR2: SEHNR, FQNEAQ (reference sequence). V was shortened by 2 bases and J by 3 bases, with 10 bases between the two germline ends. CDR3 bases: TGTGCCAGCAGCTTATATCGGGAGGACACTGAAGCTTTCTTT. Translating it yields CASSLYREDTEAFF. Complete variable domain (other parts from reference TRBV7-9 and TRBJ1-1): DTGVSQNPRHKITKRGQNVTFRCDPISEHNRLYWYRQTLGQGPEFLTYFQNEAQLEKSRLLSDRFSAERPKGSFSTLEIQRTEQGDSAMYLCASSLYREDTEAFFGQGTRLTVV.

The rearrangement links TRBV7-9 to TRBJ2-1; unclear D gene. The ends were cut back, 5 bases at V and 6 bases at J, with 17 bases in the middle. The CDR3 consists of 15 residues. CDR1 is SEHNR and CDR2 is FQNEAQ in the germline V gene (reference sequence). CDR3 DNA: TGTGCCAGCAGCCCACCCAGTGACCATTCCAATGAGCAGTTCTTC. Translating it yields CASSPPSDHSNEQFF.

J is TRBJ2-5 and V is TRBV12-3 or TRBV12-4; the match to TRBD1 covers 8 bases. J gave up 11 bases and V 6 bases, and 11 bases lay outside the gene matches. This CDR3 has 13 residues. The CDR3 sequence is CASSRTGFGEQYF. The CDR3 DNA reads as TGTGCCAGCAGCCGGACAGGGTTCGGGGAGCAGTACTTC.

V usage is TRBV19 and J usage is TRBJ1-1; perhaps TRBD1 as D (6 bases). Per the germline V gene, CDR1 is LNHDA and CDR2 is SQIVND (reference sequence). CDR3 length: 13 residues. Trimming shortened V by 11 bases and J by 5 bases, and 18 bases separated the two germline ends. The CDR3 spells CAAKTRGGTEAFF. The CDR3 DNA follows: TGTGCCGCCAAGACCAGGGGTGGGACTGAAGCTTTCTTT. The variable domain in full, with the rest retrieved from reference TRBV19 and TRBJ1-1, is DGGITQSPKYLFRKEGQNVTLSCEQNLNHDAMYWYRQDPGQGLRLIYYSQIVNDFQKGDIAEGYSVSREKKESFPLTVTSAQKNPTAFYLCAAKTRGGTEAFFGQGTRLTVV.

This clonotype was seen more than once but under ten times. The chain links TRBV20-1 to TRBJ1-2; D call uncertain. V was cut by 0 bases and J by 2 bases, with 7 bases left in between. Germline V CDR1 and CDR2: DFQATT, SNEGSKA (reference sequence). The CDR3 consists of 13 residues. The CDR3 coding sequence is TGCAGTGCTAGAGAGGACCTGAACTATGGCTACACCTTC. Amino acid sequence: CSAREDLNYGYTF.

This clonotype was recorded once. The V and J genes are TRBV29-1 and TRBJ2-5; D could derive from TRBD1 or TRBD2 (6 bases each). Germline V lookup: CDR1 SQVTM, CDR2 ANQGSEA. Deletions cut 7 bases from V and 2 bases from J, with 14 bases between. This CDR3 is built from 13 residues. CDR3 region: CSALRGTQETQYF. The CDR3 nucleotides are TGCAGCGCCCTTAGGGGGACTCAAGAGACCCAGTACTTC.

The CDR3 DNA follows: TGTGCCAGCAGCGTATACGGGAGAGGGAATAATGAGCAGTTCTTC. It specifies CASSVYGRGNNEQFF. The genes are TRBV9 and TRBJ2-1, with D perhaps matching TRBD2 (6 bases). V was trimmed by 1 base and J by 7 bases, leaving 15 bases between them. The CDR3 loop spans 15 amino acids. Germline V gene data show CDR1 as SGDLS and CDR2 as YYNGEE.

This clonotype was seen a few times. The chain couples TRBV6-1 to TRBJ1-4; D possibly corresponds to TRBD1 (5 bases). The CDR3 spans 14 residues. Trimming left V 3 bases short and J 5 bases short, with 10 bases between. Germline CDR1 and CDR2: MNHNS and SASEGT. CDR3 region: CASSEGGHNEKLFF. The CDR3 DNA sequence: TGTGCCAGCAGTGAGGGAGGACACAATGAAAAACTGTTTTTT.

This clonotype was seen a handful of times. V and J are TRBV5-1 and TRBJ2-2; the D gene is possibly TRBD2 (6 bases). The CDR3 covers 16 residues. Trimming cost V 1 base and J 4 bases, with 14 bases left between them. The germline V gene encodes CDR1 SGHRS and CDR2 YFSETQ. The chain's CDR3 is CASSLSGTASTGELFF. The CDR3 DNA reads TGCGCCAGCAGCTTGTCCGGGACTGCATCCACCGGGGAGCTGTTTTTT.

This clonotype was counted between two and nine times. This chain connects TRBV20-1 to TRBJ1-2; D is possibly TRBD1 (5 bases). V dropped 3 bases and J dropped 2 bases, with 13 bases sitting between them. The CDR3 length is 14 residues. The V gene's germline CDR1 is DFQATT and CDR2 SNEGSKA (reference sequence). The CDR3 DNA sequence: TGCAGTGCTAGTTACAGGTTAGGGAACTATGGCTACACCTTC. The encoded protein is CSASYRLGNYGYTF.

This clonotype was observed a few times. V usage is TRBV20-1 and J usage is TRBJ2-1; 7 nucleotides align to TRBD2. CDR1 and CDR2 from the germline V gene are DFQATT and SNEGSKA (reference sequence). Losses at the gene ends were 1 base for V and 0 bases for J; bases not matched to a gene: 12. The CDR3 is 18 amino acids. CDR3 sequence: CSARGRFPGLHSYNEQFF. CDR3 DNA: TGCAGTGCTAGAGGACGTTTCCCGGGACTACACTCCTACAATGAGCAGTTCTTC.

The chain uses TRBV4-3 and TRBJ1-2; TRBD1 might be the D (5 bases). Deletions cut 0 bases from V and 7 bases from J, with 21 bases between. This CDR3 comprises 17 residues. CDR1 is LGHNA and CDR2 is YSLEER in the germline V gene. The CDR3 DNA follows: TGCGCCAGCAGCCAAGACGAGGGGCGCAACCCTACAAGTGGCTACACCTTC. Its translation is CASSQDEGRNPTSGYTF.

This sequence joins TRBV4-3 and TRBJ2-2; 8 bases line up with TRBD1. The CDR3 loop spans 17 amino acids. V lost 0 bases to trimming and J lost 4 bases; unmatched junction nucleotides: 7. Germline V CDR1 and CDR2: LGHNA, YSLEER. Here the CDR3 reads CASSQEGWTGPTGELFF. CDR3 DNA: TGCGCCAGCAGCCAAGAGGGGTGGACAGGGCCCACCGGGGAGCTGTTTTTT.

This clonotype has a handful of counts. V gene TRBV12-3 or TRBV12-4 combines with J gene TRBJ2-7; D unclear. The CDR3 has 15 amino acids. Trimming removed 2 bases from V and 0 bases from J, with 11 bases in between. CDR3 loop: CASSLRQVSSYEQYF. The CDR3 bases are TGTGCCAGCAGTTTAAGGCAGGTTAGCTCCTACGAGCAGTACTTC.

The J gene is TRBJ2-1, the V gene TRBV9, with unresolved D. The CDR3 length is 14 residues. V was pared by 3 bases and J by 6 bases, with 13 bases between. In germline, CDR1 is SGDLS, CDR2 YYNGEE. CDR3 loop: CASSAGSSGNEQFF. CDR3 bases: TGTGCCAGCAGCGCGGGCTCCTCAGGCAATGAGCAGTTCTTC. The variable domain in full, completed from reference TRBV9 and TRBJ2-1, reads DSGVTQTPKHLITATGQRVTLRCSPRSGDLSVYWYQQSLDQGLQFLIQYYNGEERAKGNILERFSAQQFPDLHSELNLSSLELGDSALYFCASSAGSSGNEQFFGPGTRLTVL.

In this sample, this clonotype turned up a few times. The rearrangement uses TRBV7-8 and TRBJ2-1; 7 bases agree with TRBD1. Germline V lookup: CDR1 SGHVS, CDR2 FQNEAQ. Trimming cost V 2 bases and J 0 bases; bases outside gene matches: 4. The CDR3 extends over 16 amino acids. The CDR3 DNA is TGTGCCAGCAGCTTAAGGGACAGCCTCTCCTACAATGAGCAGTTCTTC. It encodes CASSLRDSLSYNEQFF.

Concerning this clonotype itself: An end of the junction differs from the germline gene, which may be a read error. The V call is TRBV12-3 or TRBV12-4, the J call TRBJ2-1, with no clear D. This CDR3 contains 17 residues. The CDR3 DNA follows: TGTGCCAGCAGTCCCCCTTTATTTGCCGGAATCTACAAGGAGCAGTTCTTC. It translates to CASSPPLFAGIYKEQFF.

V gene TRBV24-1 combines with J gene TRBJ2-2; 7 bases fit TRBD1. Germline CDR1 is KGHDR and CDR2 is SFDVKD. The trim removed 4 bases at V and 4 bases at J, leaving 5 bases unmatched. The length of the CDR3 is 15 residues. The CDR3 loop reads CATSDPRDSTGELFF. The CDR3, as DNA: TGTGCCACCAGTGACCCCAGGGACAGCACCGGGGAGCTGTTTTTT.

The gene calls are TRBV27 and TRBJ1-6, with D hard to call. CDR1 and CDR2 from the germline V gene are MNHEY and SMNVEV (reference sequence). V lost 2 bases and J lost 10, with 12 bases in between. The CDR3 contains 14 residues. The CDR3 DNA reads TGTGCCAGCAGTTTAGAAGAGGGATCCTCACCCCTCCACTTT. This codes for CASSLEEGSSPLHF.

This clonotype was detected only once. The chain recombines TRBV30 with TRBJ2-3; possibly TRBD2 for D (6 bases). The germline V gene encodes CDR1 GTSNPN and CDR2 SVGIG (reference sequence). Trimming removed 1 base from V and 1 base from J, with 6 bases in between. This CDR3 comprises 13 residues. The CDR3 here is CAWSAGGTDTQYF. Written as DNA, the CDR3 is TGTGCCTGGAGTGCGGGAGGCACAGATACGCAGTATTTT. The full variable domain, rest sourced from reference TRBV30 and TRBJ2-3, is SQTIHQWPATLVQPVGSPLSLECTVEGTSNPNLYWYRQAAGRGLQLLFYSVGIGQISSEVPQNLSASRPQDRQFILSSKKLLLSDSGFYLCAWSAGGTDTQYFGPGTRLTVL.

A few counts support this clonotype. The genes are TRBV7-2 and TRBJ2-3; no firm D call. Germline CDR1 SGHTA, CDR2 FQGNSA. The CDR3 is 14 residues long. Trimming cost V 2 bases and J 5 bases, with 11 bases left between them. This CDR3 is CASSLYPSIDTQYF. The CDR3 DNA sequence: TGTGCCAGCAGCTTATACCCTTCTATAGATACGCAGTATTTT.

To note about this clonotype: It may be a read error: a sequence one base away is much more abundant. V gene TRBV25-1 combines with J gene TRBJ2-5, with 10 bases fitting TRBD2. Germline V gene lookup returns CDR1 MGHDK and CDR2 SYGVNS. The CDR3 runs to 16 residues. The CDR3, as DNA: TGTACCAGCTCCGGGACTAGCGCTGAATTCAAAGAGACCCAGTACTTC. It yields the protein CTSSGTSAEFKETQYF.